This entry lists 31 T cell receptor beta chains sequenced from one sample in a study of vaccination effects on CD4 cells after COVID-19. No antigen has been identified for these receptors. Antigen-specific CD4+ T cell clonotypes were called by their expansion after viral peptide-pool culture in ViraFEST. Following a 10-day culture, CD4+ T cells were purified. The person's infection with SARS-CoV-2, confirmed by PCR, took place between March and December 2020. Clones were read by immunoSEQ multiplex PCR, and TCRdb kept only the in-frame ones, dropping some. The repertoire has around 40,000 clones, approximately 70% of them found once; the top ten carry more than 30%. The starting material was CD4+ T cells from PBMCs cultured with a peptide pool, obtained before COVID-19 vaccination. These receptors were taken from a human donor who had a prior SARS-CoV-2 infection.

This clone was observed a handful of times. The genes are TRBV10-3 and TRBJ2-3, with D possibly matching TRBD2 (5 bases). CDR1 and CDR2 from the germline V gene are ENHRY and SYGVKD. There are 18 residues in the CDR3. V shed 4 bases and J shed 0 bases, with 20 bases lying between them. The CDR3 here is CAISGTPRALRSTDTQYF. DNA of the CDR3: TGTGCCATCAGTGGAACCCCGCGGGCGTTACGAAGCACAGATACGCAGTATTTT.

Here the CDR3 DNA reads TGTGCCAGCAGCTTAAGGACTAGCGGGGGGGAGACCCAGTACTTC. Translation gives CASSLRTSGGETQYF. V usage is TRBV11-2 and J usage is TRBJ2-5; 14 bases are a match to TRBD2. This CDR3 comprises 15 residues. The trim removed 2 bases at V and 5 bases at J, leaving 1 base unmatched. The germline gives CDR1 SGHAT, CDR2 FQNNGV.

The chain carries TRBV30 and TRBJ1-4; D uncertain. Germline lookup yields CDR1 GTSNPN and CDR2 SVGIG (reference sequence). The CDR3 runs to 15 residues. V lost 6 bases, J lost 7 bases, and 21 bases lay in between. DNA of the CDR3: TGTGCCTGCACCTCGGTGGGAGGAGTTGGTGAAAAACTGTTTTTT. It is translated as CACTSVGGVGEKLFF.

For the CDR3, the DNA is TGCGCCAGCAGCTTGGGGCTGGATGGGATCTACAATGAGCAGTTCTTC. Its protein product is CASSLGLDGIYNEQFF. The V gene is TRBV5-1, the J gene TRBJ2-1; D uncertain. V lost 0 bases, J lost 3 bases, and 13 bases lay in between. Germline V gene lookup returns CDR1 SGHRS and CDR2 YFSETQ. The CDR3 sequence is 16 residues long.

This clone appeared a few times. The chain recombines TRBV5-1 with TRBJ1-4; the match to TRBD1 covers 8 bases. The CDR3 runs 15 residues. Germline-derived CDR1 and CDR2 are SGHRS and YFSETQ. V shed 1 base and J 7 bases; nucleotides not matched to a gene: 6. The CDR3 spells CASSLIGTGGEKLFF. CDR3 nucleotides: TGCGCCAGCAGCTTGATAGGGACAGGTGGTGAAAAACTGTTTTTT.

The chain employs TRBV19 and TRBJ2-3; TRBD2 matches 11 bases. Germline trimming cut 6 bases from V and 2 bases from J; bases unmatched to any gene: 4. The CDR3 consists of 15 residues. Germline V gene lookup returns CDR1 LNHDA and CDR2 SQIVND (reference sequence). As DNA, the CDR3 is TGTGCCAGTAGCCCGGGACTAGCGGACACAGATACGCAGTATTTT. This encodes CASSPGLADTDTQYF.

This clone has a handful of counts. This rearrangement joins TRBV9 to TRBJ1-1; 8 bases agree with TRBD1. The CDR3 has 15 residues. The ends lost 3 bases at V and 0 bases at J; junction bases unmatched: 4. CDR1 is SGDLS and CDR2 is YYNGEE in the germline V gene. CDR3 protein: CASSARQGMNTEAFF. DNA for the CDR3: TGTGCCAGCAGCGCCCGACAGGGGATGAACACTGAAGCTTTCTTT.

The rearrangement links TRBV18 to TRBJ2-7; TRBD1 agrees at 9 bases. The V gene end was trimmed by 3 bases and the J gene end by 5 bases; junction bases not matched to a gene: 2. Germline values: CDR1 KGHSH, CDR2 LQKENI. The CDR3 has 13 residues. The CDR3 nucleotides are TGTGCCAGCTCACCTAGGGACAGGGACGAGCAGTACTTC. It codes for CASSPRDRDEQYF.

The DNA of the CDR3 is TGTGCCAGCAGCCAAGAGTCTGACAGGGGTGAGACCCAGTACTTC. Protein product: CASSQESDRGETQYF. The chain has TRBV4-2 and TRBJ2-5; 8 bases line up with TRBD1. Germline CDR1 and CDR2: LGHNA and YNFKEQ. V lost 0 bases to trimming and J lost 5 bases; unmatched junction nucleotides: 5. CDR3 length equals 15 residues.

This chain connects TRBV2 to TRBJ1-2, with D perhaps TRBD1 (6 bases). Trimming took off 11 bases at V and 6 bases at J, with 22 bases between the two ends. The CDR3 is made up of 14 amino acids. From germline, CDR1 is SNHLY and CDR2 FYNNEI. The CDR3 is CAGTGGRGGNGYTF. The DNA for the CDR3 is TGTGCCGGAACGGGGGGCAGGGGAGGAAATGGCTACACCTTC.

The V gene is TRBV5-1, the J gene TRBJ1-4; possibly TRBD1 for D (6 bases). The CDR3 is 14 amino acids. Per germline, CDR1 SGHRS and CDR2 YFSETQ. The V end lost 4 bases, the J end lost 3 bases, and 10 bases lay between the germline ends. The CDR3 spells CASSLTGSNEKLFF. The DNA for the CDR3 is TGCGCCAGCAGCCTGACAGGTTCTAATGAAAAACTGTTTTTT.

J is TRBJ1-3 and V is TRBV19; D uncertain. Germline loops: CDR1 LNHDA, CDR2 SQIVND (reference sequence). The CDR3 has 16 residues. V was pared by 3 bases and J by 0 bases, with 12 bases between. The CDR3 DNA follows: TGTGCCAGTAGTATCCACAGAATCGGCTCTGGAAACACCATATATTTT. Translating it yields CASSIHRIGSGNTIYF.

The chain joins TRBV19 to TRBJ2-5, with D tentatively TRBD2 (6 bases). CDR3 length: 14 residues. The germline gives CDR1 LNHDA, CDR2 SQIVND (reference sequence). Trimming removed 3 bases at V and 6 bases at J, with 14 bases between. Written as DNA, the CDR3 is TGTGCCAGTAGTATCTTGCGGGATCACAAGACCCAGTACTTC. This translates into CASSILRDHKTQYF.

This clone showed up just a few times. The chain employs TRBV7-3 and TRBJ1-1; unclear D gene. The CDR3 loop spans 13 amino acids. CDR1 is SGHTA and CDR2 is FQGTGA in the germline V gene. Trimming cost V 0 bases and J 6 bases, with 8 bases left between them. The CDR3 sequence is CASSLTVGAEAFF. The CDR3 DNA follows: TGTGCCAGCAGCTTAACTGTCGGAGCTGAAGCTTTCTTT.

The chain recombines TRBV4-2 with TRBJ1-6, with unresolved D. Germline V CDR1 and CDR2: LGHNA, YNFKEQ. V gave up 1 base and J gave up 9 bases, with 13 bases separating them. CDR3 length: 15 amino acids. The CDR3 sequence is CASSQGAGNFSPLHF. The CDR3 DNA sequence: TGTGCCAGCAGCCAAGGTGCGGGGAATTTTTCACCCCTCCACTTT.

The chain has TRBV18 and TRBJ2-3; D is possibly TRBD2 (6 bases). Trimming pared 3 bases from V and 0 bases from J, leaving 7 bases between. Germline CDR1 KGHSH, CDR2 LQKENI. The CDR3 is 14 amino acids. The CDR3 DNA sequence: TGTGCCAGCTCACCGAGCGGGAGCACAGATACGCAGTATTTT. It specifies CASSPSGSTDTQYF.

The genes are TRBV7-2 and TRBJ1-5; D not resolved. CDR1 is SGHTA and CDR2 is FQGNSA in the germline V gene. V was shortened by 1 base and J by 3 bases, with 10 bases between the two germline ends. The CDR3 has 15 amino acids. The CDR3 sequence is CASSLGGLTNQPQHF. The CDR3 bases are TGTGCCAGCAGCTTAGGAGGCCTGACCAATCAGCCCCAGCATTTT.

The chain has TRBV7-3 and TRBJ2-1; TRBD1 might be the D (6 bases). With 2 bases removed from V and 9 bases from J, the gap between germline ends came to 11 bases. In germline, CDR1 is SGHTA, CDR2 FQGTGA. This CDR3 spans 13 amino acids. This CDR3 is CASSLAGAGEQFF. CDR3 in DNA: TGTGCCAGCAGCTTAGCAGGGGCTGGTGAGCAGTTCTTC.

V gene TRBV27 combines with J gene TRBJ2-1; D is perhaps TRBD2 (6 bases). The V gene's germline CDR1 is MNHEY and CDR2 SMNVEV (reference sequence). The CDR3 totals 16 residues. The V gene lost 3 bases and the J gene lost 6 bases, with 18 bases spanning the gap. CDR3 protein: CASSFDFRGMGNEQFF. CDR3 DNA: TGTGCCAGCAGTTTCGACTTTCGCGGGATGGGCAATGAGCAGTTCTTC.

The CDR3 loop reads CASSQIRGTGAGAEAFF. CDR3 DNA: TGTGCCAGCAGCCAAATTCGGGGGACAGGGGCTGGGGCTGAAGCTTTCTTT. The genes are TRBV4-2 and TRBJ1-1; 10 positions match TRBD1. The ends lost 2 bases at V and 6 bases at J; junction bases unmatched: 12. CDR1 and CDR2 from the germline V gene are LGHNA and YNFKEQ. The CDR3 contains 17 residues.

CDR3 in DNA: TGTGCCTGGAGTTGGGGCAGGGGGAGCTATGGCTACACCTTC. This sequence encodes CAWSWGRGSYGYTF. The J gene is TRBJ1-2, the V gene TRBV30; 7 bases match TRBD1. Per the germline V gene, CDR1 is GTSNPN and CDR2 is SVGIG (reference sequence). The length of the CDR3 is 14 residues. The J segment lost 4 bases and the V segment lost 2 bases, leaving 7 bases of the junction unmatched.

This chain joins TRBV7-3 and TRBJ2-5; 8 nucleotides line up with TRBD2. The CDR3 sequence is 13 residues long. The trim removed 8 bases at V and 3 bases at J, leaving 5 bases unmatched. CDR1 and CDR2 (germline): SGHTA, FQGTGA. The CDR3 region is CASAQAGEETQYF. As DNA, the CDR3 is TGTGCCAGCGCTCAAGCGGGGGAAGAGACCCAGTACTTC.

The chain carries TRBV5-6 and TRBJ1-1; the D gene is possibly TRBD1 (6 bases). Per germline, CDR1 SGHDT and CDR2 YYEEEE. V lost 4 bases and J 3 bases, leaving 16 bases between the germline ends. CDR3 size: 15 residues. The CDR3 spells CASSPNLQGDTEAFF. Here the CDR3 DNA reads TGTGCCAGCAGCCCCAACCTACAGGGAGACACTGAAGCTTTCTTT.

This clone was recorded once. The rearrangement links TRBV18 to TRBJ2-7; 10 bases fit TRBD1. After removal of 3 bases from V and 5 bases from J, the junction contained 4 bases not matched to a gene. Germline lookup yields CDR1 KGHSH and CDR2 LQKENI. CDR3 length: 14 amino acids. The CDR3 DNA follows: TGTGCCAGCTCACCGGGGACAGGGGTCAACGAGCAGTACTTC. Its protein is CASSPGTGVNEQYF.

CDR3 sequence (DNA): TGTGCCAGCAGTCTCACAGGGGATCAGCCCCAGCATTTT. Its protein is CASSLTGDQPQHF. The V call is TRBV12-3 or TRBV12-4, the J call TRBJ1-5; 7 bases match TRBD1. The CDR3 covers 13 residues. Trimming removed 5 bases from V and 5 bases from J; junction bases left unmatched: 3.

The chain recombines TRBV4-1 with TRBJ2-3, with D perhaps assigned TRBD1 or TRBD2 (5 bases each). This CDR3 region has 13 residues. Trimming cost V 2 bases and J 6 bases, with 9 bases left between them. Germline loops: CDR1 MGHRA, CDR2 YSYEKL. The CDR3 coding sequence is TGCGCCAGCAGCCAAATCGGGGCCGATACGCAGTATTTT. This encodes CASSQIGADTQYF.

This clone was counted a few times. V usage is TRBV4-3 and J usage is TRBJ1-2; D may be TRBD1 (5 bases). The CDR3 is made up of 15 amino acids. V gave up 0 bases and J gave up 9 bases, with 17 bases separating them. Germline CDR1 is LGHNA and CDR2 is YSLEER. The CDR3 here is CASSQDPGDGGSYTF. The CDR3 DNA reads as TGCGCCAGCAGCCAAGATCCGGGGGACGGCGGTAGCTACACCTTC.

CDR3 coding DNA: TGCGCCAGCAGCTTGGCCCCAGGGGGAACTGCAGGAAACACCATATATTTT. This translates into CASSLAPGGTAGNTIYF. The chain employs TRBV5-1 and TRBJ1-3; the match to TRBD1 covers 7 bases. This CDR3 has 17 amino acids. Germline-derived CDR1 and CDR2 are SGHRS and YFSETQ. Unmatched junction bases numbered 10, after V lost 0 bases and J lost 4 bases.

This clone came up a few times. The CDR3 is CASSPPGFSSGNTIYF. The CDR3 DNA is TGTGCCAGCTCACCACCAGGGTTTAGCTCTGGAAACACCATATATTTT. The gene calls are TRBV18 and TRBJ1-3; no clear D. Germline CDR1 and CDR2: KGHSH and LQKENI. This CDR3 has 16 amino acids. V lost 0 bases, J lost 0 bases, and 9 bases lay in between.

The chain uses TRBV14 and TRBJ2-7; TRBD2 matches at 9 bases. V gave up 6 bases and J gave up 3 bases; unmatched junction bases: 9. Germline-derived CDR1 and CDR2 are SGHDN and FVKESK. The CDR3 sequence is 15 residues long. CDR3 residues: CASRKGAGGLYEQYF. The CDR3 nucleotides are TGTGCCAGCAGGAAAGGGGCGGGAGGGCTCTACGAGCAGTACTTC.

J is TRBJ1-1 and V is TRBV2, with no clear D. CDR1 is SNHLY and CDR2 is FYNNEI in the germline V gene. The CDR3 is 13 amino acids. With 6 bases removed from V and 0 bases from J, the gap between germline ends came to 8 bases. The CDR3 DNA reads as TGTGCCAGCAGGGGTTTTGTGAACACTGAAGCTTTCTTT. Its protein product is CASRGFVNTEAFF.